The 10 T cell receptor beta chains listed next were all sequenced from one sample in a study of Ad26.COV2.S vaccination and SARS-CoV-2 variants. The protocol was immunoSEQ multiplex PCR, while the TCRdb copy is restricted to in-frame clones and leaves out a portion. The table shows about 420,000 clones, with roughly 88% occurring only once. Treatment given: around 19 received Ad26.COV2.S at low or high dose, single or two shots; roughly five received placebo; per-sample allocation not given. Day 63 following the first vaccine or placebo injection was when the samples were taken. The starting material was peripheral blood, obtained in a trial of Ad26.COV2.S vaccine versus placebo. Source of these receptors: a person aged 18-65 years who received the Ad26.COV2.S COVID-19 vaccine or a placebo.

V gene TRBV24-1 combines with J gene TRBJ2-3; TRBD1 matches 8 bases. V was pared by 5 bases and J by 2 bases, with 11 bases of the junction left unmatched. The CDR3 is made up of 17 amino acids. CDR1 is KGHDR, CDR2 SFDVKD, per germline. DNA of the CDR3: TGTGCCACCAGTGGAGACGGGACAGGAGGGTACACAGATACGCAGTATTTT. Protein product: CATSGDGTGGYTDTQYF.

This sequence joins TRBV5-6 and TRBJ2-7; 9 bases line up with TRBD2. V gave up 0 bases and J gave up 7 bases; unmatched junction bases: 8. CDR3 length equals 15 residues. Germline V gene lookup returns CDR1 SGHDT and CDR2 YYEEEE. The CDR3 protein is CASSLVAGGLLEQYF. CDR3 nucleotide sequence: TGTGCCAGCAGCTTGGTGGCGGGGGGGCTTTTAGAGCAGTACTTC.

The rearrangement uses TRBV4-3 and TRBJ2-7; 12 bases agree with TRBD1. V trimming: 1 base; J trimming: 6 bases; junction bases outside the gene matches: 7. Germline V CDR1 and CDR2: LGHNA, YSLEER. This CDR3 contains 16 residues. This chain's CDR3 is CASSQGLGTGGAEQYF. The CDR3 coding sequence is TGCGCCAGCAGCCAAGGTTTAGGGACAGGGGGCGCCGAGCAGTACTTC.

This clone was detected once. This sequence joins TRBV29-1 and TRBJ2-7; TRBD1 matches at 7 bases. V was pared by 8 bases and J by 1 base, with 5 bases of the junction left unmatched. The CDR3 extends over 12 amino acids. CDR1 and CDR2 from the germline V gene are SQVTM and ANQGSEA. The CDR3: CSYRDSSYEQYF. The CDR3, as DNA: TGCAGCTACCGGGACAGTTCCTACGAGCAGTACTTC.

The rearrangement uses TRBV5-1 and TRBJ1-1; 9 bases agree with TRBD1. There are 16 residues in the CDR3. V was pared by 5 bases and J by 5 bases, with 13 bases of the junction left unmatched. In germline, CDR1 is SGHRS, CDR2 YFSETQ. CDR3 region: CASSPPLGQGETEAFF. CDR3 coding DNA: TGCGCCAGCAGTCCTCCCCTGGGACAGGGAGAAACTGAAGCTTTCTTT.

The chain employs TRBV3-1 (or the pseudogene TRBV3-2) and TRBJ1-2; D not certain. There are 14 residues in the CDR3. Trimming stripped 2 bases from V and 6 bases from J, with 13 bases between. Germline V CDR1 and CDR2: LGHDT, YNNKEL (reference sequence). CDR3 nucleotides: TGTGCCAGCAGCCAAACGATCAGCCCCCATGGCTACACCTTC. Its translation: CASSQTISPHGYTF.

This clone was picked up one time. The rearrangement uses TRBV7-2 and TRBJ2-7; D is undetermined. The germline V gene encodes CDR1 SGHTA and CDR2 FQGNSA. The CDR3 covers 15 residues. V lost 0 bases and J 2 bases, leaving 11 bases between the germline ends. The CDR3 region is CASSLASGLTYEQYF. Written as DNA, the CDR3 is TGTGCCAGCAGCTTAGCTTCGGGCCTGACCTACGAGCAGTACTTC.

J is TRBJ2-7 and V is TRBV4-3; no definite D call. Looked up from germline, CDR1 is LGHNA and CDR2 is YSLEER. Trimming shortened V by 0 bases and J by 3 bases, and 9 bases separated the two germline ends. The CDR3 consists of 14 residues. DNA of the CDR3: TGCGCCAGCAGCCAAGATGCCGGCCTCTACGAGCAGTACTTC. This translates into CASSQDAGLYEQYF.

The chain uses TRBV9 and TRBJ1-1, with D possibly being TRBD1 (6 bases). V lost 3 bases and J 6 bases, leaving 18 bases between the germline ends. Germline assignment: CDR1 SGDLS and CDR2 YYNGEE. This CDR3 region has 15 residues. The CDR3 coding sequence is TGTGCCAGCAGCGCCTTCACAGGGCCAAGGGCTGAAGCTTTCTTT. It is translated as CASSAFTGPRAEAFF.

The chain joins TRBV5-4 to TRBJ1-2; D call uncertain. This CDR3 comprises 12 residues. Trimming cost V 4 bases and J 1 base, with 5 bases left between them. Germline CDR1 and CDR2: SGHNT and YYREEE (reference sequence). The CDR3 is CASSDYNYGYTF. The CDR3 region has the DNA TGTGCCAGCAGCGACTATAACTATGGCTACACCTTC.